What follows are 11 T cell receptor beta chains derived from one specimen sequenced in a study of brain T cells in children with intractable seizures. This table comes from immunoSEQ multiplex PCR, and its TCRdb copy is limited to in-frame clones, with some not included. The table records 340,000 or so clones, about 94% of them present only once. Time point meaning: blood from clinic visit 5 months post-surgery; TSC patient then seizure free. The sample was peripheral blood, taken more than 4 months after surgery. All receptors come from a boy younger than two with tuberous sclerosis and intractable seizures.

For this clone: The junction differs from germline at one of its ends, possibly a read error. The chain combines TRBV3-1 (or the pseudogene TRBV3-2) with TRBJ2-1; D perhaps matches TRBD2 (5 bases). Per germline, CDR1 LGHDT and CDR2 YNNKEL (reference sequence). The CDR3 length is 15 residues. The CDR3 sequence: CASTQGSGTYNEQFF. The CDR3 region has the DNA TGTGCCAGCACCCAAGGGAGTGGGACCTACAATGAGCAGTTCTTC.

The CDR3 spells CASSFSGGPQETQYF. The CDR3 coding sequence is TGTGCCAGCAGTTTTTCCGGGGGGCCCCAAGAGACCCAGTACTTC. The gene calls are TRBV27 and TRBJ2-5, with D possibly matching TRBD2 (7 bases). V was shortened by 3 bases and J by 1 base, with 12 bases between the two germline ends. CDR1 is MNHEY and CDR2 is SMNVEV in the germline V gene (reference sequence). The CDR3 runs 15 residues.

This clone has only one observation. The chain uses TRBV2 and TRBJ2-1; 13 bases are a match to TRBD2. The CDR3 has 16 amino acids. Germline loops: CDR1 SNHLY, CDR2 FYNNEI. The trim removed 7 bases at V and 8 bases at J, leaving 11 bases unmatched. CDR3 in amino acids: CASTLGPLAGGHEQFF. DNA for the CDR3: TGTGCCAGCACCCTAGGCCCACTAGCGGGAGGGCATGAGCAGTTCTTC.

J is TRBJ2-7 and V is TRBV7-9; tentative D call: TRBD2 (5 bases). Trimming shortened V by 0 bases and J by 4 bases, and 13 bases separated the two germline ends. Per germline, CDR1 SEHNR and CDR2 FQNEAQ (reference sequence). This CDR3 is 15 amino acids long. The CDR3 here is CASSLARFGEYEQYF. Written as DNA, the CDR3 is TGTGCCAGCAGCTTAGCGCGGTTCGGGGAGTACGAGCAGTACTTC.

This clone has only one observation. The CDR3 reads CASSISTTNEKLFF. The CDR3 DNA sequence: TGTGCCAGTAGTATATCCACAACTAATGAAAAACTGTTTTTT. This sequence joins TRBV19 and TRBJ1-4; D is unclear. Trimming took 2 bases from V and 0 from J, leaving 4 bases between them. The length of the CDR3 is 14 residues. Germline CDR1 and CDR2: LNHDA and SQIVND (reference sequence).

The chain carries TRBV20-1 and TRBJ2-7; no clear D gene. CDR3 length: 11 residues. The germline gives CDR1 DFQATT, CDR2 SNEGSKA (reference sequence). V was pared by 5 bases and J by 4 bases, with 9 bases between. The DNA for the CDR3 is TGCAGTGCTCAGTCGTATTACGAGCAGTACTTC. Protein: CSAQSYYEQYF.

The chain is built from TRBV19 and TRBJ2-3, with D unclear. The germline gives CDR1 LNHDA, CDR2 SQIVND (reference sequence). The germline V and J ends were trimmed by 5 bases and 5 bases, with 5 bases remaining between them. There are 11 residues in the CDR3. The CDR3: CASSYRDTQYF. The CDR3 DNA reads TGTGCCAGTAGTTATAGAGATACGCAGTATTTT. Filled out from reference TRBV19 and TRBJ2-3, the complete variable domain reads DGGITQSPKYLFRKEGQNVTLSCEQNLNHDAMYWYRQDPGQGLRLIYYSQIVNDFQKGDIAEGYSVSREKKESFPLTVTSAQKNPTAFYLCASSYRDTQYFGPGTRLTVL.

This chain uses TRBV4-1 with TRBJ2-1, with TRBD1 as a possible D gene (6 bases). Trimming pared 4 bases from V and 0 bases from J, leaving 16 bases between. The germline gives CDR1 MGHRA, CDR2 YSYEKL. The CDR3 has 17 residues. CDR3 sequence (DNA): TGCGCCAGCAGCCCCCCTGTTGGGGACATCTCCTACAATGAGCAGTTCTTC. Translated: CASSPPVGDISYNEQFF.

This chain uses TRBV10-1 with TRBJ2-7; 8 bases map to TRBD1. This CDR3 has 17 amino acids. The V segment lost 9 bases and the J segment 6 bases; nucleotides outside the gene matches: 22. The germline V gene encodes CDR1 WNHNN and CDR2 SYGVQD (reference sequence). CDR3 DNA sequence: TGCGCCAGATCTTCTCTGCGGACAGGGCCCGCGCGGGGCGAGCAGTACTTC. Amino acids: CARSSLRTGPARGEQYF.

This chain connects TRBV19 to TRBJ1-2; D is perhaps TRBD1 (5 bases). The germline gives CDR1 LNHDA, CDR2 SQIVND (reference sequence). CDR3 length equals 17 residues. V dropped 3 bases and J dropped 0 bases, with 17 bases sitting between them. The CDR3 sequence: CASSIFGGSGSNYGYTF. In DNA form, the CDR3 reads TGTGCCAGTAGTATTTTCGGGGGGTCAGGTTCTAACTATGGCTACACCTTC.

This chain links TRBV27 with TRBJ2-1; D is unresolved. CDR1 and CDR2 (germline): MNHEY, SMNVEV (reference sequence). CDR3 length: 12 residues. Deletions cut 5 bases from V and 9 bases from J, with 11 bases between. The CDR3 sequence: CASSPDWGEQFF. The CDR3 nucleotides read TGTGCCAGCAGTCCGGATTGGGGTGAGCAGTTCTTC.